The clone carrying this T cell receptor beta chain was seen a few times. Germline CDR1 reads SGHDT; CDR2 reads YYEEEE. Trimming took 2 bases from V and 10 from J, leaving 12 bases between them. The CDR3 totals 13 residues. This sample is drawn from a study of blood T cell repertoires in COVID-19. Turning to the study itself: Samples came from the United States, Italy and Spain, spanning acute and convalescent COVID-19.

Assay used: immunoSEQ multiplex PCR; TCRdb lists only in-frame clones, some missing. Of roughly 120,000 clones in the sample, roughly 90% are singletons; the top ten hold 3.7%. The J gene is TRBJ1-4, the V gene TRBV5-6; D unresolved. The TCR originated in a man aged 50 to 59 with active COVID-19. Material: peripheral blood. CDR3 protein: CASSFAQSGKLFF. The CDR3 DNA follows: TGTGCCAGCAGCTTCGCCCAGTCGGGAAAACTGTTTTTT.